The next 14 T cell receptor beta chains were all read from a single sample in a study of T-cell memory formation after mild COVID-19. MiXCR, run by TCRdb on the 5' RACE reads, gives a single entry per CDR3 protein. The sample yields 300,000 to 350,000 distinct CDR3 sequences, roughly an eighth seen once. The material sequenced was PBMCs or a T cell subset sorted from them (not recorded which). These receptors were collected from a man aged 18 to 30 who had mild COVID-19 (a few samples of this study predate the infection). Cell type and time point are not known.

This rearrangement joins TRBV5-1 to TRBJ2-1; D is undetermined. The V and J ends lost 0 bases and 8 bases respectively, with 15 bases between them. From germline, CDR1 is SGHRS and CDR2 YFSETQ. The CDR3 has 15 residues. CDR3 sequence: CASSLAPGLSDEQFF. The CDR3 bases are TGCGCCAGCAGCTTGGCCCCGGGTTTGAGCGATGAGCAGTTCTTC.

This clonotype was counted between two and nine times. The chain uses TRBV7-2 and TRBJ1-4; 8 nucleotides line up with TRBD1. Losses at the gene ends were 2 bases for V and 8 bases for J; bases not matched to a gene: 10. The CDR3 contains 16 residues. Per the germline V gene, CDR1 is SGHTA and CDR2 is FQGNSA. In DNA form, the CDR3 reads TGTGCCAGCAGCTTACAGGGGGCAGGGGCAAGCGAAAAACTGTTTTTT. Translating it yields CASSLQGAGASEKLFF.

In its sample, this clonotype was seen a few times. The chain combines TRBV6-2 or TRBV6-3 with TRBJ1-3; D remains ambiguous. V was cut by 6 bases and J by 0 bases, with 12 bases left in between. This CDR3 contains 15 residues. CDR1 and CDR2 (germline): MNHEY, SVGEGT. The CDR3 nucleotides read TGTGCCAGCAGCCCAGATCCTCGCTCTGGAAACACCATATATTTT. This sequence encodes CASSPDPRSGNTIYF.

This clonotype turned up a few times. The chain joins TRBV2 to TRBJ2-7; D gene ambiguous. This CDR3 has 13 amino acids. V was trimmed by 4 bases and J by 7 bases, leaving 14 bases between them. CDR1 is SNHLY, CDR2 FYNNEI, per germline. The CDR3 DNA reads as TGTGCCAGCAGTGGCGTGTCCCCGTGGGAGCAGTACTTC. Translating it yields CASSGVSPWEQYF. The full variable domain, completed using reference TRBV2 and TRBJ2-7, is EPEVTQTPSHQVTQMGQEVILRCVPISNHLYFYWYRQILGQKVEFLVSFYNNEISEKSEIFDDQFSVERPDGSNFTLKIRSTKLEDSAMYFCASSGVSPWEQYFGPGTRLTVT.

The chain is built from TRBV14 and TRBJ2-1; TRBD2 agrees at 14 bases. The CDR3 consists of 17 residues. The V gene's germline CDR1 is SGHDN and CDR2 FVKESK. Trimming at V came to 4 bases and at J to 4 bases, leaving 6 bases not matched to a gene. CDR3 protein: CASSPRGLAGAYNEQFF. The CDR3 nucleotides are TGTGCCAGCAGCCCGCGGGGACTAGCGGGGGCATACAATGAGCAGTTCTTC.

In its sample, this clonotype was seen many times. V is TRBV7-9 and J is TRBJ2-4; D not resolved. This CDR3 region has 15 residues. CDR1 is SEHNR and CDR2 is FQNEAQ in the germline V gene (reference sequence). The germline V and J ends were trimmed by 4 bases and 7 bases, with 17 bases remaining between them. DNA for the CDR3: TGTGCCAGCAGCTACTTTCAGGCCCCCGGGAACATTCAGTACTTC. Translation gives CASSYFQAPGNIQYF.

The rearrangement links TRBV29-1 to TRBJ1-1; TRBD1 might be the D (5 bases). The CDR3 extends over 11 amino acids. V was pared by 4 bases and J by 5 bases, with 8 bases between. The germline CDR1 and CDR2 sequences are SQVTM and ANQGSEA. The CDR3 DNA follows: TGCAGCGTTGTGGAGGGGACTGAAGCTTTCTTT. Amino acid sequence: CSVVEGTEAFF.

The table lists this clonotype with a few counts. This chain connects TRBV7-3 to TRBJ2-3; D is unresolved. Trimming removed 4 bases at V and 4 bases at J, with 9 bases between. The CDR3 loop spans 13 amino acids. CDR1 SGHTA and CDR2 FQGTGA come from the germline V gene. CDR3 amino acids: CASSSSQPDTQYF. The CDR3 region has the DNA TGTGCCAGCAGCTCCTCACAGCCAGATACGCAGTATTTT.

This clonotype was seen a few times. The chain has TRBV6-5 and TRBJ2-5; D is undetermined. The CDR3 has 12 residues. The V end was cut by 8 bases, the J end by 2 bases, with 9 bases between. Germline V CDR1 and CDR2: MNHEY, SVGAGI. The CDR3 reads CASLDPQETQYF. The CDR3 nucleotides read TGTGCCAGCCTCGACCCACAAGAGACCCAGTACTTC.

V gene TRBV4-3 combines with J gene TRBJ1-2, with unresolved D. This CDR3 spans 16 amino acids. Germline V gene data show CDR1 as LGHNA and CDR2 as YSLEER. Deletions cut 0 bases from V and 2 bases from J, with 13 bases between. The CDR3 coding sequence is TGCGCCAGCAGCCAAGATTTCCCGGGGAGCAACTATGGCTACACCTTC. Its protein is CASSQDFPGSNYGYTF.

There are a few counts of this clonotype. The J gene is TRBJ2-1, the V gene TRBV7-6; 10 bases agree with TRBD1. In germline, CDR1 is SGHVS, CDR2 FNYEAQ. The V gene end was trimmed by 2 bases and the J gene end by 7 bases; junction bases not matched to a gene: 8. The CDR3 is 16 residues long. As DNA, the CDR3 is TGTGCCAGCAGCTTACGGCCGGGACAGGGGCAAAATGAGCAGTTCTTC. This encodes CASSLRPGQGQNEQFF.

This clonotype turned up a few times. The CDR3 bases are TGTGCCAGCAGCCGACCCGGCCGGGAGCCAGCCTACAATGAGCAGTTCTTC. Its protein is CASSRPGREPAYNEQFF. The V call is TRBV7-2, the J call TRBJ2-1; D is perhaps TRBD2 (6 bases). The CDR3 covers 17 residues. Trimming stripped 5 bases from V and 2 bases from J, with 19 bases between. Germline V lookup: CDR1 SGHTA, CDR2 FQGNSA.

This chain links TRBV7-2 with TRBJ2-7; D remains unclear. The CDR3 length is 15 residues. Between the trimmed V and J ends, which lost 5 bases and 5 bases, there was a span of 19 bases. Germline V gives CDR1 SGHTA, CDR2 FQGNSA. The CDR3 spells CASSPNTVNTDEQYF. DNA for the CDR3: TGTGCCAGCAGCCCGAACACGGTTAACACTGACGAGCAGTACTTC.

The chain employs TRBV10-3 and TRBJ1-5; 10 nucleotides align to TRBD1. This CDR3 contains 15 residues. The V and J ends lost 2 bases and 8 bases, in that order; junction bases with no gene match: 6. Germline values: CDR1 ENHRY, CDR2 SYGVKD. The CDR3 DNA reads TGTGCCATCAGTGAGAGGGGGACAGGGGTTGAGCCCCAGCATTTT. Amino acids: CAISERGTGVEPQHF.